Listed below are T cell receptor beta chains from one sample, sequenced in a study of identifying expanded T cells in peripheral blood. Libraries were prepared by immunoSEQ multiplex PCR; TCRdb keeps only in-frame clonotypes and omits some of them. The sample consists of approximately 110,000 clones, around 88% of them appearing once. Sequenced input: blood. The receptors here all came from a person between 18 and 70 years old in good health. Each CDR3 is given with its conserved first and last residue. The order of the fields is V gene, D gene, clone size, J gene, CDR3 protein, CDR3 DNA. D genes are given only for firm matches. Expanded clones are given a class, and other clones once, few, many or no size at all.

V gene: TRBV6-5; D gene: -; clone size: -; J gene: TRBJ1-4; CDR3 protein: CASSSRKLFF; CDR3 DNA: TGTGCCAGCAGTAGCCGAAAACTGTTTTTT
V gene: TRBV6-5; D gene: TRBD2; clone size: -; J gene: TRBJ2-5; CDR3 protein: CASSWSTSAGEETQYF; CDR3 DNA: TGTGCCAGCAGTTGGTCGACTAGTGCGGGGGAAGAGACCCAGTACTTC
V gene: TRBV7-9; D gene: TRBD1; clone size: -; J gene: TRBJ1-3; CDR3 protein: CASSLNRGVGSGNTIYF; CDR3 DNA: TGTGCCAGCAGCTTGAACAGGGGAGTGGGCTCTGGAAACACCATATATTTT
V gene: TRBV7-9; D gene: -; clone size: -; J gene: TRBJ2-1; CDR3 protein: CASSPTTLYNEQFF; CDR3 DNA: TGTGCCAGCAGCCCGACGACCCTGTACAATGAGCAGTTCTTC
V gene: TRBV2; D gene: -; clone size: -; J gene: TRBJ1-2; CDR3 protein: CASSRAYGYTF; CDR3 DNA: TGTGCCAGCTCGAGGGCCTATGGCTACACCTTC
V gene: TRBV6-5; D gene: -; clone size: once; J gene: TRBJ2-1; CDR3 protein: CASSYSIGAGGNEQFF; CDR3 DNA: TGTGCCAGCAGTTACTCGATTGGGGCAGGGGGGAATGAGCAGTTCTTC
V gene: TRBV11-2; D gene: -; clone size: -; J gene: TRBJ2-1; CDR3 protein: CASSYSYNEQFF; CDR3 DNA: TGTGCCAGCAGCTACAGCTACAATGAGCAGTTCTTC
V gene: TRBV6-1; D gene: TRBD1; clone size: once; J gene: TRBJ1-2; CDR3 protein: CASTEGGWDYGYTF; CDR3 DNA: TGTGCCAGCACCGAAGGGGGCTGGGACTATGGCTACACCTTC
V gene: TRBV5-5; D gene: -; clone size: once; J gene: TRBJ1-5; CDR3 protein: CASSLEPRQPQHF; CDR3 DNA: TGTGCCAGCAGCTTAGAGCCGCGACAGCCCCAGCATTTT
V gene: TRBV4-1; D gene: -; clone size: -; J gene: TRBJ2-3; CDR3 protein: CASSPNPDTQYF; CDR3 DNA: TGCGCCAGCAGCCCGAACCCGGATACGCAGTATTTT
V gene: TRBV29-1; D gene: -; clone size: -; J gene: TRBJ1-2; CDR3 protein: CSVSDRLYGYTF; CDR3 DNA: TGCAGCGTTTCCGACAGGTTATATGGCTACACCTTC
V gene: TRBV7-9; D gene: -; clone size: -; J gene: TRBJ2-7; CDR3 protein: CASSPPDREAAYEQYF; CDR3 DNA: TGTGCCAGCAGCCCCCCCGACAGGGAGGCAGCCTACGAGCAGTACTTC
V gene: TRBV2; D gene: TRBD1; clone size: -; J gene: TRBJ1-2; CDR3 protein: CASSRDREDYGYTF; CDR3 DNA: TGTGCCAGCAGTCGGGACAGGGAAGACTATGGCTACACCTTC
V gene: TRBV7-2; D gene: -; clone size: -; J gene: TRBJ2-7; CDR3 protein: CASSHRDGPIGYEQYF; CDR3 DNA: TGTGCCAGCAGCCACCGGGACGGCCCCATAGGGTACGAGCAGTACTTC
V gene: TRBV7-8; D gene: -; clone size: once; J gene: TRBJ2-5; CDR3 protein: CASSLDETQYF; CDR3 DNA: TGTGCCAGCAGCTTAGACGAGACCCAGTACTTC
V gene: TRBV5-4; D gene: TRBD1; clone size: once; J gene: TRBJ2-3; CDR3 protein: CASSTGQGTTDTQYF; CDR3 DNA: TGTGCCAGCAGCACGGGACAGGGTACCACAGATACGCAGTATTTT
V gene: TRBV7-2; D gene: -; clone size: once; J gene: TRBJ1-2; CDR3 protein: CASSLERSRPYGYTF; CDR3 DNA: TGTGCCAGCAGCTTAGAGCGTAGCAGGCCCTATGGCTACACCTTC
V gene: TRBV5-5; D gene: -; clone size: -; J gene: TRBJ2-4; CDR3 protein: CASSPGPDGFGNIQYF; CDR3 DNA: TGTGCCAGCAGCCCGGGGCCCGATGGGTTCGGAAACATTCAGTACTTC
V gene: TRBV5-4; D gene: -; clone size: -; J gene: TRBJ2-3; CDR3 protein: CASTRQGTDTQYF; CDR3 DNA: TGTGCCAGCACCCGACAGGGCACAGATACGCAGTATTTT
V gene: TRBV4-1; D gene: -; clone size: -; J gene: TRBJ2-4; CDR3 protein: CASTLELRMTKNIQYF; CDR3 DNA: TGCGCCAGCACCCTCGAGCTCCGGATGACCAAAAACATTCAGTACTTC
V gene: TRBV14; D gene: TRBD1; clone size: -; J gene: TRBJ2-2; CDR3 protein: CASSPQGALTSSTGELFF; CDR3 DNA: TGTGCCAGCAGCCCCCAGGGGGCGCTAACCAGTAGCACCGGGGAGCTGTTTTTT
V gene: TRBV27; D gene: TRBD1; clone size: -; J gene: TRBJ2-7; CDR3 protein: CASSFSSWTGGPYEQYF; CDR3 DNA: TGTGCCAGCAGTTTCAGTTCGTGGACAGGGGGCCCCTACGAGCAGTACTTC
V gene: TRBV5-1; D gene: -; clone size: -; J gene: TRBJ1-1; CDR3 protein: CASSAGPLGTEAFF; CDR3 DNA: TGCGCCAGCAGCGCGGGACCCTTGGGCACTGAAGCTTTCTTT
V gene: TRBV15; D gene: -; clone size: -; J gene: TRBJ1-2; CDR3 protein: CATSTGGGGYGYTF; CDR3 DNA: TGTGCCACCAGCACAGGCGGGGGCGGGTATGGCTACACCTTC
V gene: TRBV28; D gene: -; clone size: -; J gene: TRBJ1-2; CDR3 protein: CANSPGGNYGYTF; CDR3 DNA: TGTGCCAATTCCCCGGGGGGGAACTATGGCTACACCTTC
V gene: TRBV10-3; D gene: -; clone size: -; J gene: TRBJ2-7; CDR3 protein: CAISDTTRGGGEQYF; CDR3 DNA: TGTGCCATCAGTGACACAACCAGGGGGGGAGGAGAGCAGTACTTC
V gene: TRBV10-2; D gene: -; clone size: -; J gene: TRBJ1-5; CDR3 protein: CASSDGIGQPQHF; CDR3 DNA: TGCGCCAGCAGTGACGGTATAGGGCAGCCCCAGCATTTT
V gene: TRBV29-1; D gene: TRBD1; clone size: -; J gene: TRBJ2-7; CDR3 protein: CSVFRDSPPYEQYF; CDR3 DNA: TGCAGCGTTTTCCGGGACAGCCCTCCCTACGAGCAGTACTTC
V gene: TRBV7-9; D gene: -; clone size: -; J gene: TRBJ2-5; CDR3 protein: CASSFGPYQETQYF; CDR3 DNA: TGTGCCAGCAGCTTTGGCCCGTACCAAGAGACCCAGTACTTC
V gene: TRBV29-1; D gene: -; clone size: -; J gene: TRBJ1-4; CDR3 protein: CSALGATNEKLFF; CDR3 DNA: TGCAGCGCATTAGGGGCAACTAATGAAAAACTGTTTTTT
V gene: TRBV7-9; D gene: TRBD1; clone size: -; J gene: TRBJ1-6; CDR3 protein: CASSLAPGQGGNSPLHF; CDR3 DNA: TGTGCCAGCAGCTTAGCACCCGGACAGGGGGGTAATTCACCCCTCCACTTT
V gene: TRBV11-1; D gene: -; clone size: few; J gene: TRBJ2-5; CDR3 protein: CASSLALSRTQYF; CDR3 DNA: TGTGCCAGCAGCTTAGCGCTGAGTAGGACCCAGTACTTC
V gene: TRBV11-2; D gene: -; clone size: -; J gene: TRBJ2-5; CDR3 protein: CASTPREGLQETQYF; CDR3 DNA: TGTGCCAGCACCCCCCGTGAGGGTCTTCAAGAGACCCAGTACTTC
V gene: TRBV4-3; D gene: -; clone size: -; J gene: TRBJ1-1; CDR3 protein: CASSWGPNTEAFF; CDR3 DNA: TGCGCCAGCAGCTGGGGACCCAACACTGAAGCTTTCTTT
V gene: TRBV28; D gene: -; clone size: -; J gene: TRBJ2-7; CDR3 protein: CASRQTGGLEQYF; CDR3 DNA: TGTGCCAGCAGACAGACTGGGGGCCTCGAGCAGTACTTC
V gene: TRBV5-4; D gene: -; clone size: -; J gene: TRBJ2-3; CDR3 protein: CASSLGAGTDTQYF; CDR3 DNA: TGTGCCAGCAGCTTGGGTGCAGGGACAGATACGCAGTATTTT
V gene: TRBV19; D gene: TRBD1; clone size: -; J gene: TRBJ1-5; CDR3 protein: CATLDREGQPQHF; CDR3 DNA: TGTGCCACCTTGGACAGGGAAGGACAGCCCCAGCATTTT